A selection of T cell receptor beta chains follows, all from one sample in a study of Ad26.COV2.S vaccination and SARS-CoV-2 variants. TCRdb keeps only in-frame clones here, not all; method: immunoSEQ multiplex PCR. The sample lists 300,000 to 400,000 clones, roughly 84% occurring once. The starting material was peripheral blood, obtained in a trial of Ad26.COV2.S vaccine versus placebo. These receptor sequences come from a person between 18 and 60 years old who received the Ad26.COV2.S COVID-19 vaccine or a placebo. The CDR3 runs from the conserved cysteine through the conserved F or W. A D gene is named only where the DNA matches it firmly. Only part of the rows carry a size: once, few, many, or a class if the clone is expanded.

j_call d_call clone_size v_call cdr3_aa cdr3_nt
TRBJ1-5 TRBD1 NA TRBV6-6 CASSAGTGRQPQHF TGTGCCAGCAGTGCCGGGACAGGACGGCAGCCCCAGCATTTT
TRBJ2-7 NA NA TRBV4-1 CASSQNPGAVSSYEQYF TGCGCCAGCAGCCAAAACCCCGGGGCTGTGAGCTCCTACGAGCAGTACTTC
TRBJ1-2 NA NA TRBV27 CASSSRDKYGYTF TGTGCCAGCAGTTCCCGGGACAAGTATGGCTACACCTTC
TRBJ1-5 TRBD1 NA TRBV19 CASSIEGQGGGQPQHF TGTGCCAGTAGTATAGAGGGACAGGGAGGGGGACAGCCCCAGCATTTT
TRBJ1-1 NA NA TRBV5-3 CARSFREPLMNTEAFF TGTGCCAGAAGCTTCAGGGAGCCCCTGATGAACACTGAAGCTTTCTTT
TRBJ1-1 NA NA TRBV7-9 CASSYGQLNTEAFF TGTGCCAGCAGCTACGGACAGTTGAACACTGAAGCTTTCTTT
TRBJ1-6 NA NA TRBV28 CASSQQSHSPLHF TGTGCCAGCAGTCAGCAGTCCCATTCACCCCTCCACTTT
TRBJ1-6 NA NA TRBV27 CASSFQGYNSPLHF TGTGCCAGCAGTTTCCAGGGTTATAATTCACCCCTCCACTTT
TRBJ1-1 TRBD1 NA TRBV24-1 CATIPGQGNTEAFF TGTGCCACCATCCCGGGACAGGGTAACACTGAAGCTTTCTTT
TRBJ2-2 TRBD1 NA TRBV5-1 CASSFGQGNTGELFF TGCGCCAGCAGCTTCGGACAGGGGAACACCGGGGAGCTGTTTTTT
TRBJ1-1 NA NA TRBV19 CATWGQGIGNTEAFF TGTGCCACTTGGGGGCAGGGGATAGGGAACACTGAAGCTTTCTTT
TRBJ1-1 NA NA TRBV18 CASSLGQGGVKNTEAFF TGTGCCAGCTCCCTGGGGCAGGGCGGAGTTAAGAACACTGAAGCTTTCTTT
TRBJ1-2 NA NA TRBV30 CAWSIGLIGYTF TGTGCCTGGAGTATTGGGTTGATCGGCTACACCTTC
TRBJ2-7 NA NA TRBV27 CASSPGPQPISEQYF TGTGCCAGCAGTCCGGGCCCTCAGCCCATCTCCGAGCAGTACTTC
TRBJ1-4 NA once TRBV6-1 CASSEVGGTNEKLFF TGTGCCAGCAGTGAAGTGGGGGGCACTAATGAAAAACTGTTTTTT
TRBJ1-4 TRBD1 NA TRBV4-1 CASSPRERGQEKLFF TGCGCCAGCAGCCCGCGGGAGAGGGGGCAAGAAAAACTGTTTTTT
TRBJ1-2 NA NA TRBV7-2 CASSSPSTGNYGYTF TGTGCCAGCAGCTCACCCTCGACAGGAAACTATGGCTACACCTTC
TRBJ2-7 NA NA TRBV7-9 CASSLAVGHLAYEQYF TGTGCCAGCAGCTTGGCAGTGGGACACCTTGCGTACGAGCAGTACTTC
TRBJ1-2 NA NA TRBV19 CASRDSDYGYTF TGTGCCAGTAGGGACAGCGACTATGGCTACACCTTC
TRBJ2-3 NA NA TRBV29-1 CSAGGGPTTDTQYF TGCAGCGCCGGAGGGGGACCCACCACAGATACGCAGTATTTT
TRBJ1-5 TRBD1 few TRBV11-2 CASSLGQGGYNQPQHF TGTGCCAGCAGCCTGGGACAGGGAGGATACAATCAGCCCCAGCATTTT
TRBJ1-1 TRBD1 NA TRBV5-1 CASSLVGQGTGVTEAFF TGCGCCAGCAGCTTGGTGGGACAGGGGACGGGGGTAACTGAAGCTTTCTTT
TRBJ1-6 NA NA TRBV2 CASSTRQLSSYNSPLHF TGTGCCAGCAGTACCCGGCAGCTGAGCTCCTATAATTCACCCCTCCACTTT
TRBJ1-4 TRBD1 NA TRBV18 CASSPPGQGWEKLFF TGTGCCAGCTCACCACCGGGACAGGGGTGGGAAAAACTGTTTTTT